Presented here are 31 T cell receptor beta chains from one specimen sequenced in a study of post-analysis software for immune sequencing data (dated by TCRdb to 2013 to 2016). Library method: PCR. The sample was run on an Illumina HiSeq 2500. To reduce PCR and sequencing biases, unique molecular identifiers were built into the TCR beta cDNA libraries. TCRdb reprocessing: public reads trimmed at Q25 with fastp, clones called with MiXCR, in-frame beta chains kept. Each record represents a unique CDR3 protein, reported with the most common genes and DNA among its rows. For this sample the table gives some 690,000 distinct CDR3 sequences, of which 30% were detected only once. The biggest ten clones account for approximately 0.55% of the sample. These receptors' antigens are unknown. Results and caveats for the whole study, not just this receptor: Significantly higher frequencies in patients than in controls were found for five or six TRBV segments, including TRBV5-6, TRBV5-1 and TRBV20-1.

What was sequenced was blood. The origin of the receptors is a girl between 10 and 17 years old with multiple sclerosis.

This clonotype was counted between two and nine times. The gene calls are TRBV13 and TRBJ2-7; TRBD1 agrees at 8 bases. The V gene's germline CDR1 is PRHDT and CDR2 FYEKMQ (reference sequence). The CDR3 is 14 residues long. V trimming: 5 bases; J trimming: 5 bases; junction bases outside the gene matches: 8. The CDR3, as DNA: TGTGCCAGCAGCAAACGGACAGGGAGCCACGAGCAGTACTTC. Translated, it gives CASSKRTGSHEQYF.

The table lists this clonotype with a few counts. The chain recombines TRBV20-1 with TRBJ2-7; 9 bases are a match to TRBD2. In germline, CDR1 is DFQATT, CDR2 SNEGSKA (reference sequence). V was pared by 5 bases and J by 2 bases, with 10 bases of the junction left unmatched. The length of the CDR3 is 15 residues. The CDR3 reads CSAGVPAGGPYEQYF. CDR3 nucleotides: TGCAGTGCTGGGGTCCCAGCGGGAGGCCCCTACGAGCAGTACTTC.

The chain recombines TRBV7-9 with TRBJ1-2; tentative D call: TRBD1 (5 bases). The ends were cut back, 2 bases at V and 2 bases at J, with 6 bases in the middle. CDR3 length: 13 residues. The germline V gene has CDR1 SEHNR and CDR2 FQNEAQ (reference sequence). The CDR3 spells CASSLWGNYGYTF. The CDR3 bases are TGTGCCAGCAGCTTATGGGGGAACTATGGCTACACCTTC. The variable domain in full, with the rest retrieved from reference TRBV7-9 and TRBJ1-2, is DTGVSQNPRHKITKRGQNVTFRCDPISEHNRLYWYRQTLGQGPEFLTYFQNEAQLEKSRLLSDRFSAERPKGSFSTLEIQRTEQGDSAMYLCASSLWGNYGYTFGSGTRLTVV.

The gene calls are TRBV20-1 and TRBJ2-1; 15 nucleotides agree with TRBD2. The CDR3 totals 17 residues. The V gene's germline CDR1 is DFQATT and CDR2 SNEGSKA (reference sequence). Trimming removed 0 bases from V and 4 bases from J; junction bases left unmatched: 4. The CDR3 region has the DNA TGCAGTGCTAGAGACGGAGGGACTAGCGGGAGGTACAATGAGCAGTTCTTC. Translation: CSARDGGTSGRYNEQFF.

The rearrangement links TRBV5-1 to TRBJ2-5; 12 bases are a match to TRBD1. The CDR3 loop spans 16 amino acids. Trimming took 4 bases from V and 3 from J; bases not matched to a gene: 7. In germline, CDR1 is SGHRS, CDR2 YFSETQ. The CDR3 loop is CASSPRDRGREETQYF. The CDR3 DNA reads TGCGCCAGCAGCCCCCGGGACAGGGGGCGCGAAGAGACCCAGTACTTC. Full variable domain (outside the CDR3, taken from reference TRBV5-1 and TRBJ2-5): KAGVTQTPRYLIKTRGQQVTLSCSPISGHRSVSWYQQTPGQGLQFLFEYFSETQRNKGNFPGRFSGRQFSNSRSEMNVSTLELGDSALYLCASSPRDRGREETQYFGPGTRLLVL.

The chain joins TRBV27 to TRBJ1-1, with 11 nucleotides matching TRBD1. CDR3 length: 18 amino acids. The trim removed 3 bases at V and 1 base at J, leaving 10 bases unmatched. Germline V gene sequence: CDR1 MNHEY, CDR2 SMNVEV (reference sequence). The CDR3 nucleotides read TGTGCCAGCAGTTTGTGGCGGACAGGGGGCGAGGAGAACACTGAAGCTTTCTTT. As protein: CASSLWRTGGEENTEAFF.

The genes are TRBV7-2 and TRBJ2-1; D perhaps matches TRBD1 (7 bases). V was trimmed by 2 bases and J by 4 bases, leaving 12 bases between them. The germline V gene has CDR1 SGHTA and CDR2 FQGNSA. This CDR3 contains 15 residues. The CDR3 nucleotides are TGTGCCAGCAGCTTAAGGAGGGGGCCTTACAATGAGCAGTTCTTC. Its protein product is CASSLRRGPYNEQFF.

The sample holds many counts of this clonotype. The chain recombines TRBV2 with TRBJ2-3; D is ambiguous. Trimming took off 6 bases at V and 4 bases at J, with 14 bases between the two ends. Germline CDR1 is SNHLY and CDR2 is FYNNEI. The CDR3 has 14 residues. CDR3 residues: CASRIVPNADTQYF. In nucleotides, the CDR3 is TGTGCCAGCAGGATAGTACCAAACGCAGATACGCAGTATTTT.

This clonotype has only a few counts. The V call is TRBV20-1, the J call TRBJ2-7, with a tentative D call TRBD2 (6 bases). Per germline, CDR1 DFQATT and CDR2 SNEGSKA (reference sequence). This CDR3 is 12 amino acids long. As DNA, the CDR3 is TGCGGGGCGGGGCTACCTTACTCCGAGCAGTACTTC. Translating it yields CGAGLPYSEQYF.

This clonotype was recorded a few times. V and J are TRBV20-1 and TRBJ1-2, with D hard to call. This CDR3 comprises 12 residues. Germline CDR1 and CDR2: DFQATT and SNEGSKA (reference sequence). Trimming took 6 bases from V and 5 from J, leaving 13 bases between them. The CDR3 region is CSATRREYGYTF. The CDR3 DNA reads TGCAGTGCCACACGGCGGGAATATGGCTACACCTTC.

This clonotype has more than one count but fewer than ten. The rearrangement joins TRBV7-9 to TRBJ1-1, with a tentative D call TRBD1 (6 bases). CDR3 length equals 15 residues. V lost 4 bases and J lost 0, with 12 bases in between. Per germline, CDR1 SEHNR and CDR2 FQNEAQ (reference sequence). The CDR3 sequence is CASSSSGVMNTEAFF. The DNA of the CDR3 is TGTGCCAGCAGCTCTTCAGGGGTCATGAACACTGAAGCTTTCTTT.

The chain links TRBV20-1 to TRBJ1-1, with 8 bases aligning to TRBD1. V was clipped by 1 base and J by 1 base; unmatched bases: 5. Germline V lookup: CDR1 DFQATT, CDR2 SNEGSKA (reference sequence). The CDR3 consists of 15 residues. This CDR3 is CSARGSRGRNTEAFF. The CDR3 DNA reads TGCAGTGCTAGAGGGAGCAGGGGGCGGAACACTGAAGCTTTCTTT.

The rearrangement uses TRBV28 and TRBJ2-1; TRBD1 agrees at 9 bases. The ends lost 5 bases at V and 6 bases at J; junction bases unmatched: 8. Germline V lookup: CDR1 MDHEN, CDR2 SYDVKM. This CDR3 comprises 15 residues. CDR3 region: CASSPPGTGSNEQFF. For the CDR3, the DNA is TGTGCCAGCAGTCCCCCCGGGACAGGGAGCAATGAGCAGTTCTTC.

The chain recombines TRBV15 with TRBJ2-5, with TRBD1 matching 8 bases. The CDR3 is made up of 15 amino acids. Germline lookup yields CDR1 LNHNV and CDR2 YYDKDF (reference sequence). The V gene end was trimmed by 0 bases and the J gene end by 11 bases; junction bases not matched to a gene: 11. The CDR3 region has the DNA TGTGCCACCAGCAGAGAGAGGACAGGGTTCAAGGAGCAGTACTTC. Translating gives CATSRERTGFKEQYF.

This sequence joins TRBV6-5 and TRBJ1-1; TRBD1 matches 8 bases. Germline values: CDR1 MNHEY, CDR2 SVGAGI. Losses at the gene ends were 8 bases for V and 10 bases for J; bases not matched to a gene: 6. The CDR3 consists of 11 residues. The CDR3 region has the DNA TGTGCCAGCGGGCAGGGGGCGCGAGCTTTCTTT. Translating it yields CASGQGARAFF.

This clonotype was recorded a few times. The rearrangement uses TRBV7-9 and TRBJ2-5; 9 bases fit TRBD2. The CDR3 extends over 14 amino acids. Germline V gene lookup returns CDR1 SEHNR and CDR2 FQNEAQ (reference sequence). V lost 6 bases, J lost 4 bases, and 6 bases stayed unmatched. DNA for the CDR3: TGTGCCAGCAGTTCAGTAGCGGGGGCAGAGACCCAGTACTTC. This encodes CASSSVAGAETQYF.

The chain is built from TRBV25-1 and TRBJ1-5; TRBD1 matches at 11 bases. CDR3 length: 13 residues. Germline lookup yields CDR1 MGHDK and CDR2 SYGVNS. Unmatched junction bases numbered 1, after V lost 8 bases and J lost 4 bases. The CDR3 loop reads CASGDRGNQPQHF. DNA of the CDR3: TGTGCCAGCGGGGACAGGGGGAATCAGCCCCAGCATTTT.

V and J are TRBV27 and TRBJ2-1, with D uncertain. V was clipped by 7 bases and J by 6 bases, with 19 bases between them. Germline-derived CDR1 and CDR2 are MNHEY and SMNVEV (reference sequence). CDR3 length: 15 amino acids. The chain's CDR3 is CASKARDLVGNEQFF. CDR3 in DNA: TGTGCCAGCAAAGCCCGAGACCTGGTAGGCAATGAGCAGTTCTTC.

This clonotype was recorded at least ten times. The rearrangement links TRBV10-3 to TRBJ2-5; no definite D call. V was pared by 6 bases and J by 3 bases, with 8 bases between. The CDR3 spans 12 residues. The germline CDR1 and CDR2 sequences are ENHRY and SYGVKD. CDR3 bases: TGTGCCATCAGACAAGGAGAAGAGACCCAGTACTTC. Protein sequence: CAIRQGEETQYF.

This clonotype was observed a handful of times. The chain links TRBV9 to TRBJ2-7; D unclear. Germline CDR1 and CDR2: SGDLS and YYNGEE. The CDR3 is made up of 10 amino acids. V shed 7 bases and J shed 6 bases, with 8 bases lying between them. CDR3 sequence reads: CASPVSEQYF. In DNA, the CDR3 is TGTGCCAGCCCGGTTTCCGAGCAGTACTTC. The full variable domain, completed using reference TRBV9 and TRBJ2-7, is DSGVTQTPKHLITATGQRVTLRCSPRSGDLSVYWYQQSLDQGLQFLIQYYNGEERAKGNILERFSAQQFPDLHSELNLSSLELGDSALYFCASPVSEQYFGPGTRLTVT.

This clonotype was detected only a few times. This chain uses TRBV20-1 with TRBJ1-6; the match to TRBD1 covers 11 bases. Germline trimming cut 2 bases from V and 9 bases from J; bases unmatched to any gene: 15. There are 18 residues in the CDR3. Germline values: CDR1 DFQATT, CDR2 SNEGSKA (reference sequence). The CDR3: CSARLTEVGTGGSSPLHF. The CDR3 bases are TGCAGTGCTAGATTAACGGAGGTGGGGACAGGGGGAAGTTCACCCCTCCACTTT.

For this clonotype: Relative to the germline gene, one junction end is altered; a read error may explain this. The chain uses TRBV20-1 and TRBJ2-1; TRBD2 is a possible D gene (6 bases). The germline CDR1 and CDR2 sequences are DFQATT and SNEGSKA (reference sequence). The CDR3 consists of 15 residues. The CDR3 DNA follows: TGCAGTGCTAGAGATGGAGGGGAGTTCTACAGTGAGCAGTTCTTC. It specifies CSARDGGEFYSEQFF.

This chain connects TRBV12-3 or TRBV12-4 to TRBJ2-3; 12 positions agree with TRBD2. The J segment lost 0 bases and the V segment lost 2 bases, leaving 21 bases of the junction unmatched. The CDR3 covers 23 residues. The CDR3 nucleotides are TGTGCCAGCAGTTTACGGCTAGCGGGAGGGCCTTTTCCGGCGCGTACTAGCACAGATACGCAGTATTTT. Its translation: CASSLRLAGGPFPARTSTDTQYF.

J is TRBJ1-5 and V is TRBV20-1, with 7 bases matching TRBD1. After removal of 5 bases from V and 3 bases from J, the junction contained 25 bases not matched to a gene. Germline CDR1 is DFQATT and CDR2 is SNEGSKA (reference sequence). The CDR3 sequence is 20 residues long. CDR3 sequence reads: CSAAPYRDSDRLDTNQPQHF. The CDR3 region has the DNA TGCAGTGCTGCCCCATACCGGGACAGTGATAGACTAGACACCAATCAGCCCCAGCATTTT.

Comment on this clonotype: The junction differs from germline at one of its ends, possibly a read error. Here the CDR3 DNA reads TGTGCCAGCAGCGCCTTGTCCCTGAGCTCCTGCAATGAGCAGTTCTTC. Residues: CASSALSLSSCNEQFF. The rearrangement links TRBV9 to TRBJ2-1; no firm D call. Looked up from germline, CDR1 is SGDLS and CDR2 is YYNGEE. The CDR3 sequence is 16 residues long. Full variable domain (remainder filled in from reference TRBV9 and TRBJ2-1): DSGVTQTPKHLITATGQRVTLRCSPRSGDLSVYWYQQSLDQGLQFLIQYYNGEERAKGNILERFSAQQFPDLHSELNLSSLELGDSALYFCASSALSLSSCNEQFFGPGTRLTVL.

The V and J genes are TRBV5-1 and TRBJ2-1; 8 nucleotides line up with TRBD2. Unmatched junction bases numbered 6, after V lost 3 bases and J lost 7 bases. The CDR3 is 14 residues long. CDR1 is SGHRS, CDR2 YFSETQ, per germline. CDR3 amino acids: CASSSGTSINEQFF. In DNA, the CDR3 is TGCGCCAGCAGCTCCGGGACTAGTATTAATGAGCAGTTCTTC.

This clonotype has only a few counts. The chain couples TRBV7-9 to TRBJ2-7; 7 bases match TRBD1. Germline CDR1 SEHNR, CDR2 FQNEAQ (reference sequence). CDR3 length: 14 amino acids. The ends lost 4 bases at V and 3 bases at J; junction bases unmatched: 6. Here the CDR3 DNA reads TGTGCCAGCAGCTCAAGGGGGCTGGTCTACGAGCAGTACTTC. Residues: CASSSRGLVYEQYF.

In the case of this clonotype: A read error is possible here, since a much larger clone lies one base away. This rearrangement joins TRBV20-1 to TRBJ1-2; D is unclear. The CDR3 has 12 residues. Germline V gene data show CDR1 as DFQATT and CDR2 as SNEGSKA (reference sequence). The CDR3 bases are TGCAGTGCTAGAGAGTTGTCGTATGGCCACACCTTC. Translated, it gives CSARELSYGHTF.

As to this clonotype: This may stem from a read error, because a much larger clone lies one nucleotide away. The chain uses TRBV20-1 and TRBJ2-4; D possibly uses TRBD1 or TRBD2 (6 bases each). The germline V gene encodes CDR1 DFQATT and CDR2 SNEGSKA (reference sequence). This CDR3 is built from 13 residues. The CDR3: CSAGELAKSIQYF. The CDR3 DNA reads as TGCAGCGCAGGGGAACTAGCCAAAAGCATTCAGTACTTC.

V gene TRBV11-2 combines with J gene TRBJ1-2; a weak D match, TRBD1 (6 bases). Germline-derived CDR1 and CDR2 are SGHAT and FQNNGV. The CDR3 runs 18 residues. Trimming pared 0 bases from V and 4 bases from J, leaving 21 bases between. CDR3: CASSLEFSVSGHAYGYTF. The CDR3 DNA reads as TGTGCCAGCAGCTTAGAATTTAGCGTCTCGGGACACGCCTATGGCTACACCTTC.

The chain recombines TRBV7-9 with TRBJ2-7; 13 bases match TRBD2. Germline V gene lookup returns CDR1 SEHNR and CDR2 FQNEAQ (reference sequence). The CDR3 loop spans 13 amino acids. V shed 8 bases, J shed 4 bases, and the junction held 2 bases outside the gene matches. CDR3 bases: TGTGCCAGCGGGACTAGCGGGGTTTACGAGCAGTACTTC. Its translation is CASGTSGVYEQYF. Together with reference TRBV7-9 and TRBJ2-7, the CDR3 gives the full variable domain: DTGVSQNPRHKITKRGQNVTFRCDPISEHNRLYWYRQTLGQGPEFLTYFQNEAQLEKSRLLSDRFSAERPKGSFSTLEIQRTEQGDSAMYLCASGTSGVYEQYFGPGTRLTVT.